A selection of T cell receptor beta chains follows, all from one sample in a study of graft-versus-host responses after intestinal transplantation. TCRdb's table, derived via immunoSEQ multiplex PCR, lists solely in-frame clones and lacks some. The data hold around 130,000 clones, with around 90% observed a single time. These receptors have no identified antigens. The sample here was unstimulated CD4+ T cells sorted from spleen or lymph node cells, taken before intestinal transplant. The receptors come from a human donor who received an intestinal transplant. The CDR3 runs from the conserved cysteine through the conserved F or W. D genes are given only for firm matches. Clone size is shown for a subset of rows, as once, few, many or a class of expanded clone.

D gene: .; V gene: TRBV5-4; J gene: TRBJ2-7; clone size: .; CDR3 DNA: TGTGCCAGCAGCTTGACAGGGACCATCGGCGACGAGCAGTACTTC; CDR3 protein: CASSLTGTIGDEQYF
D gene: .; V gene: TRBV9; J gene: TRBJ2-3; clone size: .; CDR3 DNA: TGTGCCAGCAGCGCCCAGGGTCTGTTTTTAGATACGCAGTATTTT; CDR3 protein: CASSAQGLFLDTQYF
D gene: TRBD2; V gene: TRBV5-1; J gene: TRBJ2-1; clone size: .; CDR3 DNA: TGCGCCAGCAGCCCCCGGACCGCGGGGGAGCACCTAGGATATGAGCAGTTCTTC; CDR3 protein: CASSPRTAGEHLGYEQFF
D gene: TRBD1; V gene: TRBV19; J gene: TRBJ1-3; clone size: .; CDR3 DNA: TGTGCCAGTAACCGACAGGGGACATCGGACACCATATATTTT; CDR3 protein: CASNRQGTSDTIYF
D gene: .; V gene: TRBV6-5; J gene: TRBJ1-1; clone size: .; CDR3 DNA: TGTGCCAGCAGTTATGTGGGGCCAAACACTGAAGCTTTCTTT; CDR3 protein: CASSYVGPNTEAFF
D gene: TRBD2; V gene: TRBV2; J gene: TRBJ2-7; clone size: .; CDR3 DNA: TGTGCCAGCCGAACTTCTAGCGGGGGGGCCTCCGAGCAGTACTTC; CDR3 protein: CASRTSSGGASEQYF
D gene: TRBD2; V gene: TRBV12-5; J gene: TRBJ2-2; clone size: .; CDR3 DNA: TGTGCTAGTGGTTTGAGGACTAGCGGGGCCGGGGAGCTGTTTTTT; CDR3 protein: CASGLRTSGAGELFF
D gene: TRBD2; V gene: TRBV5-6; J gene: TRBJ2-5; clone size: .; CDR3 DNA: TGTGCCAGCAGCCATGGCGGTACCACCGGGGGGGAGACCCAGTACTTC; CDR3 protein: CASSHGGTTGGETQYF
D gene: TRBD1; V gene: TRBV4-1; J gene: TRBJ1-5; clone size: .; CDR3 DNA: TGCGCCAGCAGCCAGGTACCAGGGGGTAGGGGCAATCAGCCCCAGCATTTT; CDR3 protein: CASSQVPGGRGNQPQHF
D gene: .; V gene: TRBV11-1; J gene: TRBJ2-7; clone size: .; CDR3 DNA: TGTGCCAGCAGCGACTTAGGCGGACACGGGGTAGCCTACGAGCAGTACTTC; CDR3 protein: CASSDLGGHGVAYEQYF
D gene: .; V gene: TRBV14; J gene: TRBJ1-6; clone size: once; CDR3 DNA: TGTGCCAGCAGCCAAGATCGGGCCGGGCCCTATAATTCACCCCTCCACTTT; CDR3 protein: CASSQDRAGPYNSPLHF
D gene: .; V gene: TRBV5-5; J gene: TRBJ2-3; clone size: .; CDR3 DNA: TGTGCCAGCAGCTTGGGAGGGATGGCGCAGTATTTT; CDR3 protein: CASSLGGMAQYF
D gene: TRBD2; V gene: TRBV5-1; J gene: TRBJ2-3; clone size: .; CDR3 DNA: TGCGCCAGCAGGCCGGGACTAACCACAGATACGCAGTATTTT; CDR3 protein: CASRPGLTTDTQYF
D gene: TRBD1; V gene: TRBV27; J gene: TRBJ1-1; clone size: .; CDR3 DNA: TGTGCCAGCAGTTCAGGACAGGGTTGGACTGAAGCTTTCTTT; CDR3 protein: CASSSGQGWTEAFF
D gene: TRBD1; V gene: TRBV19; J gene: TRBJ2-1; clone size: .; CDR3 DNA: TGTGCCAGTAGATTCGGGACAGGGAGCAATGAGCAGTTCTTC; CDR3 protein: CASRFGTGSNEQFF
D gene: TRBD1; V gene: TRBV7-3; J gene: TRBJ2-5; clone size: .; CDR3 DNA: TGTGCCAGCAGCTTGTCTGGGACAGGGGAGTTAGAGACCCAGTACTTC; CDR3 protein: CASSLSGTGELETQYF
D gene: .; V gene: TRBV7-3; J gene: TRBJ1-5; clone size: .; CDR3 DNA: TGTGCCCGCCAGGGAGGGCGTCAGCCCCAGCATTTT; CDR3 protein: CARQGGRQPQHF
D gene: .; V gene: TRBV19; J gene: TRBJ1-5; clone size: .; CDR3 DNA: TGTGCCAGTAGTCAGAACAATCAGCCCCAGCATTTT; CDR3 protein: CASSQNNQPQHF
D gene: .; V gene: TRBV14; J gene: TRBJ1-3; clone size: few; CDR3 DNA: TGTGCCAGCAGCCGGCGGAGCGTTGGGGTTTCTGGAAACACCATATATTTT; CDR3 protein: CASSRRSVGVSGNTIYF
D gene: TRBD2; V gene: TRBV2; J gene: TRBJ2-5; clone size: .; CDR3 DNA: TGTGCCAGCAGTGACCCAGCGGGGCCTCAAGAGACCCAGTACTTC; CDR3 protein: CASSDPAGPQETQYF
D gene: TRBD1; V gene: TRBV30; J gene: TRBJ1-2; clone size: .; CDR3 DNA: TGTGCCTGGAACCCCGGGACAGGGGGCGCGTTCTCCTATGGCTACACCTTC; CDR3 protein: CAWNPGTGGAFSYGYTF
D gene: TRBD1; V gene: TRBV9; J gene: TRBJ1-2; clone size: .; CDR3 DNA: TGTGCCAGCAGCGTCGGGACAGGGGCCTCTAACTATGGCTACACCTTC; CDR3 protein: CASSVGTGASNYGYTF
D gene: .; V gene: TRBV18; J gene: TRBJ1-2; clone size: .; CDR3 DNA: TGTGCCAGCTCACCCCAGAGTGGCTACACCTTC; CDR3 protein: CASSPQSGYTF
D gene: .; V gene: TRBV4-2; J gene: TRBJ2-2; clone size: .; CDR3 DNA: TGTGCCAGCAGCCAAACGGTAGACACCGGGGAGCTGTTTTTT; CDR3 protein: CASSQTVDTGELFF
D gene: .; V gene: TRBV5-1; J gene: TRBJ2-5; clone size: .; CDR3 DNA: TGCGCCAGCAGTCCCAGCAGTCTTGAGACCCAGTACTTC; CDR3 protein: CASSPSSLETQYF
D gene: TRBD1; V gene: TRBV10-3; J gene: TRBJ1-2; clone size: .; CDR3 DNA: TGTGCCATCAGTGCCGGGACAGCCTATGGCTACACCTTC; CDR3 protein: CAISAGTAYGYTF
D gene: .; V gene: TRBV5-4; J gene: TRBJ1-1; clone size: .; CDR3 DNA: TGTGCCAGCACCCAGGGGTTACAGAACACTGAAGCTTTCTTT; CDR3 protein: CASTQGLQNTEAFF
D gene: TRBD1; V gene: TRBV6-5; J gene: TRBJ2-7; clone size: .; CDR3 DNA: TGTGCCAGCAGTTACTCGAGGGGGCAGCTAGGCGAGCAGTACTTC; CDR3 protein: CASSYSRGQLGEQYF
D gene: TRBD2; V gene: TRBV4-2; J gene: TRBJ2-5; clone size: .; CDR3 DNA: TGTGCCAGCAGCCAAGCGGGGGGGCCAGAGACCCAGTACTTC; CDR3 protein: CASSQAGGPETQYF
D gene: .; V gene: TRBV2; J gene: TRBJ1-4; clone size: .; CDR3 DNA: TGTGCCAGCGTCAGGGCGCCCGGAGAAAAACTGTTTTTT; CDR3 protein: CASVRAPGEKLFF
D gene: TRBD2; V gene: TRBV7-9; J gene: TRBJ2-5; clone size: .; CDR3 DNA: TGTGCCAGCAGCTTAGCGGGCGGTAGCGGGGAGACCCAGTACTTC; CDR3 protein: CASSLAGGSGETQYF
D gene: TRBD1; V gene: TRBV2; J gene: TRBJ1-2; clone size: .; CDR3 DNA: TGTGCCAGCAGTGAATCGGGACAGGGGGAGGATGGCTACACCTTC; CDR3 protein: CASSESGQGEDGYTF
D gene: TRBD2; V gene: TRBV5-1; J gene: TRBJ2-1; clone size: .; CDR3 DNA: TGCGCCAGCAGGCTACTAGCGGGGGGATACAATGAGCAGTTCTTC; CDR3 protein: CASRLLAGGYNEQFF
D gene: TRBD2; V gene: TRBV7-2; J gene: TRBJ2-1; clone size: .; CDR3 DNA: TGTGCCAGCAGCACCGGGACTAGGAAGATCTTC; CDR3 protein: CASSTGTRKIF
D gene: TRBD1; V gene: TRBV5-1; J gene: TRBJ1-6; clone size: .; CDR3 DNA: TGCGCCAGCAGCACGGGACAGGGCGATTCACCCCTCCACTTT; CDR3 protein: CASSTGQGDSPLHF
D gene: .; V gene: TRBV11-2; J gene: TRBJ2-3; clone size: .; CDR3 DNA: TGTGCCAGCAGCTTCGTGGGGGGCCCCACAGATACGCAGTATTTT; CDR3 protein: CASSFVGGPTDTQYF
D gene: .; V gene: TRBV6-1; J gene: TRBJ1-5; clone size: .; CDR3 DNA: TGTGCCAGCAGTGAACCCGGGGTGAGGCCCCAGCATTTT; CDR3 protein: CASSEPGVRPQHF
D gene: .; V gene: TRBV2; J gene: TRBJ1-5; clone size: .; CDR3 DNA: TGTGCCAGCAGTGAGTGGCAGGCCTACAATCAGCCCCAGCATTTT; CDR3 protein: CASSEWQAYNQPQHF
D gene: .; V gene: TRBV5-1; J gene: TRBJ2-3; clone size: once; CDR3 DNA: TGCGCCAGCAGGATGGGCGGGGGCACAGATACGCAGTATTTT; CDR3 protein: CASRMGGGTDTQYF
D gene: TRBD1; V gene: TRBV4-1; J gene: TRBJ1-1; clone size: .; CDR3 DNA: TGCGCCACCAGGGGGGGTCACACTGAAGCTTTCTTT; CDR3 protein: CATRGGHTEAFF
D gene: .; V gene: TRBV30; J gene: TRBJ1-3; clone size: .; CDR3 DNA: TGTGCCTGGAATCGGCACTCTGGAAACACCATATATTTT; CDR3 protein: CAWNRHSGNTIYF